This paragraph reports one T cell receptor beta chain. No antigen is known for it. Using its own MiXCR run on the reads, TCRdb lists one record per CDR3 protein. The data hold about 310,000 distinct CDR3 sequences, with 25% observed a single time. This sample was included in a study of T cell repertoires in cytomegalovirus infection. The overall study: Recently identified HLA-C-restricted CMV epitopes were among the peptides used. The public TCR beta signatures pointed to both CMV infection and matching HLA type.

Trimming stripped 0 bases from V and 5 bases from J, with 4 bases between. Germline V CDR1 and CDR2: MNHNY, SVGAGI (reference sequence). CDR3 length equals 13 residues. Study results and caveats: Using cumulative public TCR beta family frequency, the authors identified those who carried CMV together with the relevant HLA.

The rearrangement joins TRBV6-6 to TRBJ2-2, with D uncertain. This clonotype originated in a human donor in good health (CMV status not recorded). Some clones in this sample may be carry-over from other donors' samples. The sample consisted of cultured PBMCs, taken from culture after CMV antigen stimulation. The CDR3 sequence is CASSYSRTGELFF. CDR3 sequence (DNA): TGTGCCAGCAGTTACTCAAGGACCGGGGAGCTGTTTTTT.